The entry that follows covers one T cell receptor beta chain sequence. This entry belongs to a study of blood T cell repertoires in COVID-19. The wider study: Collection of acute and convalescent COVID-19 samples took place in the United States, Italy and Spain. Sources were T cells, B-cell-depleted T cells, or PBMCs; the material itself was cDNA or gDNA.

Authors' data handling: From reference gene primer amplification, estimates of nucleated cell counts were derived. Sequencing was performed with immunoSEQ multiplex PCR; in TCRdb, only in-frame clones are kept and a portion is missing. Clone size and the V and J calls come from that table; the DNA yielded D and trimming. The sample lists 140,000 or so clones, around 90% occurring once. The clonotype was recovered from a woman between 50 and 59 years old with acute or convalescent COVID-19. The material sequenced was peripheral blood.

CDR3 in amino acids: CASSRLLAGVQDTQYF. The CDR3, as DNA: TGTGCCAGCAGTCGACTGCTAGCGGGAGTTCAAGATACGCAGTATTTT. The chain joins TRBV2 to TRBJ2-3, with 10 bases matching TRBD2. The V gene end was trimmed by 5 bases and the J gene end by 5 bases; junction bases not matched to a gene: 10. This CDR3 comprises 16 residues. Per germline, CDR1 SNHLY and CDR2 FYNNEI.